One and the same sample provided the 22 T cell receptor beta chains below, sequenced in a study of regulatory T cells in long-lasting Graves disease. Investigators prepared the TCR beta libraries by applying iRepertoire HTBI primers and Arm-PCR of CDR3 regions. TCRdb re-analysed the multiplex PCR reads in MiXCR, keeping a single row per CDR3 protein. Of 300,000 to 400,000 distinct CDR3 sequences detected, 15% to 19% appear once; the ten largest clones hold roughly 20%. Stated time point: newly diagnosed GD, antithyroid drugs for less than 3 months. The TCR library used RNA extracted from PBMCs. The sample in question was peripheral blood mononuclear cells (PBMCs), obtained at new diagnosis, from a patient treated with antithyroid drugs. The origin of the receptors is a female donor with Graves disease.

In its sample, this clonotype was seen many times. The rearrangement links TRBV12-5 to TRBJ1-5; 9 nucleotides line up with TRBD1. The CDR3 runs to 17 residues. Per germline, CDR1 LGHNT and CDR2 FRNRAP. Trimming took 5 bases from V and 0 from J; bases not matched to a gene: 8. Written as DNA, the CDR3 is TGTGCTAGTGGTACGATAACAGGGGGCAATAGCAATCAGCCCCAGCATTTT. Amino acids: CASGTITGGNSNQPQHF.

In its sample, this clonotype was seen a few times. The genes are TRBV18 and TRBJ1-1, with no clear D. The CDR3 is 15 residues long. Germline V lookup: CDR1 KGHSH, CDR2 LQKENI. The V and J ends lost 3 bases and 4 bases respectively, with 15 bases between them. CDR3 region: CASSPSRDGSTEAFF. The CDR3, as DNA: TGTGCCAGCTCACCTTCACGGGATGGAAGCACTGAAGCTTTCTTT.

This clonotype was observed many times. The V gene is TRBV25-1, the J gene TRBJ2-7; a possible D gene is TRBD2 (5 bases). Germline V gene sequence: CDR1 MGHDK, CDR2 SYGVNS. V lost 5 bases to trimming and J lost 2 bases, with 16 bases between them. The length of the CDR3 is 15 residues. DNA for the CDR3: TGTGCCAGCAGTCGAGAGGGTAGGTGGACCTACGAGCAGTACTTC. As protein: CASSREGRWTYEQYF.

The rearrangement joins TRBV2 to TRBJ2-3, with 11 bases fitting TRBD2. This CDR3 is 16 amino acids long. The ends lost 5 bases at V and 2 bases at J; junction bases unmatched: 6. CDR1 is SNHLY and CDR2 is FYNNEI in the germline V gene. The CDR3 loop is CASSPRLAGLTDTQYF. DNA for the CDR3: TGTGCCAGCAGTCCAAGACTAGCGGGACTCACAGATACGCAGTATTTT.

In its sample, this clonotype was seen a few times. The chain links TRBV29-1 to TRBJ1-2; no clear D. Trimming removed 0 bases from V and 7 bases from J, with 12 bases in between. The CDR3 is 13 residues long. CDR1 and CDR2 (germline): SQVTM, ANQGSEA. The CDR3 spells CSVEESRVRGYTF. The CDR3 DNA reads TGCAGCGTTGAAGAAAGCCGGGTTCGTGGCTACACCTTC.

This clonotype came up a few times. A far larger clone differs by one base, so this is likely a read error. As the CDR3 is not closed by the conserved phenylalanine or tryptophan, this likely results from a read error. The V call is TRBV7-9, the J call TRBJ2-1; D uncertain. TRBJ2-5 matches the DNA end more closely, so the J call is doubtful. Germline V lookup: CDR1 SEHNR, CDR2 FQNEAQ (reference sequence). The CDR3 is 15 residues long. In DNA, the CDR3 is TGTGCCAGCAGCTTAGGTGCCACTTTTAGAGAGACCCAGTACCTC. This encodes CASSLGATFRETQYL.

The chain has TRBV28 and TRBJ2-1; 11 bases line up with TRBD2. CDR3 length: 16 amino acids. V shed 6 bases, J shed 1 base, and the junction held 5 bases outside the gene matches. From germline, CDR1 is MDHEN and CDR2 SYDVKM. CDR3 region: CASSKPSGRSYNEQFF. Written as DNA, the CDR3 is TGTGCCAGCAGCAAACCTAGCGGGAGGTCCTACAATGAGCAGTTCTTC.

This clonotype was detected ten times or more. The gene calls are TRBV2 and TRBJ2-7; 8 bases are shared with TRBD1. Looked up from germline, CDR1 is SNHLY and CDR2 is FYNNEI. Trimming cost V 2 bases and J 13 bases; bases outside gene matches: 4. The CDR3 runs 11 residues. CDR3 DNA: TGTGCCAGCAGTGAATATGGGACAGGATACTTC. The encoded protein is CASSEYGTGYF.

There are a few counts of this clonotype. This chain uses TRBV7-6 with TRBJ1-4; TRBD1 aligns across 8 bases. CDR3 length equals 17 residues. The germline CDR1 and CDR2 sequences are SGHVS and FNYEAQ. The V and J ends lost 1 base and 6 bases, in that order; junction bases with no gene match: 10. The CDR3 loop reads CASSLEPKTGEDEKLFF. Here the CDR3 DNA reads TGTGCCAGCAGCTTAGAGCCCAAGACAGGGGAAGATGAAAAACTGTTTTTT.

The V gene is TRBV28, the J gene TRBJ2-3, with 12 bases that match TRBD2. After removal of 5 bases from V and 0 bases from J, the junction contained 12 bases not matched to a gene. This CDR3 comprises 19 residues. Per germline, CDR1 MDHEN and CDR2 SYDVKM. The CDR3 loop reads CASSPWTSGTGFSTDTQYF. In DNA, the CDR3 is TGTGCCAGCAGTCCGTGGACTAGCGGGACGGGGTTTAGCACAGATACGCAGTATTTT.

The V and J genes are TRBV7-2 and TRBJ2-7, with 9 bases aligning to TRBD2. The V gene end was trimmed by 3 bases and the J gene end by 5 bases; junction bases not matched to a gene: 5. The CDR3 is made up of 14 amino acids. From germline, CDR1 is SGHTA and CDR2 FQGNSA. The CDR3 loop is CASSFGLAGDEQYF. The CDR3 coding sequence is TGTGCCAGCAGCTTCGGGTTAGCGGGAGACGAGCAGTACTTC.

This clonotype was observed at least ten times. V and J are TRBV2 and TRBJ2-7, with TRBD1 matching 9 bases. This CDR3 has 15 residues. V lost 8 bases, J lost 2 bases, and 10 bases stayed unmatched. CDR1 is SNHLY and CDR2 is FYNNEI in the germline V gene. This CDR3 is CASRELGTGPYEQYF. The DNA of the CDR3 is TGTGCCAGCCGGGAATTGGGGACAGGGCCCTACGAGCAGTACTTC.

V usage is TRBV20-1 and J usage is TRBJ2-1; the match to TRBD2 covers 14 bases. The J segment lost 7 bases and the V segment lost 3 bases, leaving 5 bases of the junction unmatched. The CDR3 is 15 amino acids. CDR1 and CDR2 from the germline V gene are DFQATT and SNEGSKA (reference sequence). The CDR3 coding sequence is TGCAGTGCTAGGGGGACTAGCGGGAGAGTTAATGAGCAGTTCTTC. Encoded protein: CSARGTSGRVNEQFF.

Points on this clonotype: This clone may be a read error of a much larger clone one base away. CDR3 nucleotide sequence: TGTGCCAGCAGTTACTCGGAACCACCGACAGGTACGCAGTATTTT. This gives the protein CASSYSEPPTGTQYF. The V and J genes are TRBV6-5 and TRBJ2-3, with a possible D match to TRBD1 (6 bases). The V gene's germline CDR1 is MNHEY and CDR2 SVGAGI. The CDR3 covers 15 residues.

This clonotype appeared many times. The rearrangement links TRBV7-9 to TRBJ2-5; D is unresolved. Looked up from germline, CDR1 is SEHNR and CDR2 is FQNEAQ (reference sequence). V lost 4 bases and J 0 bases, leaving 9 bases between the germline ends. The CDR3 spans 14 residues. CDR3 loop: CASSSQMYQETQYF. For the CDR3, the DNA is TGTGCCAGCAGCTCACAGATGTACCAAGAGACCCAGTACTTC.

A few counts support this clonotype. The genes are TRBV27 and TRBJ2-3, with TRBD1 as a possible D gene (5 bases). The CDR3 extends over 16 amino acids. Trimming removed 0 bases at V and 2 bases at J, with 12 bases between. Germline CDR1 is MNHEY and CDR2 is SMNVEV (reference sequence). CDR3 coding DNA: TGTGCCAGCAGTTTATCACAGGAGTTGGTCACAGATACGCAGTATTTT. Translating it yields CASSLSQELVTDTQYF.

This clonotype has a count of ten or more. The chain has TRBV29-1 and TRBJ2-7; D possibly corresponds to TRBD2 (6 bases). CDR3 length: 11 residues. The germline V and J ends were trimmed by 3 bases and 4 bases, with 7 bases remaining between them. CDR1 and CDR2 (germline): SQVTM, ANQGSEA. The CDR3 nucleotides read TGCAGCGTTGATCGGGGGTACGAGCAGTACTTC. It encodes CSVDRGYEQYF.

V gene TRBV18 combines with J gene TRBJ2-7; 9 bases are shared with TRBD1. J lost 5 bases, V lost 3 bases, and 8 bases had no gene match. Germline-derived CDR1 and CDR2 are KGHSH and LQKENI. The CDR3 has 15 residues. In DNA form, the CDR3 reads TGTGCCAGCTCACCGCCCGGGACAGGGAGCAACGAGCAGTACTTC. Protein sequence: CASSPPGTGSNEQYF.

Ten or more counts support this clonotype. The chain joins TRBV5-1 to TRBJ1-2; D is possibly TRBD1 (6 bases). The CDR3 has 14 amino acids. V dropped 1 base and J dropped 3 bases, with 10 bases sitting between them. The germline CDR1 and CDR2 sequences are SGHRS and YFSETQ. CDR3: CASSLSSGDYGYTF. In DNA, the CDR3 is TGCGCCAGCAGCTTGTCCTCAGGGGACTATGGCTACACCTTC.

This clonotype was seen many times. The J gene is TRBJ2-7, the V gene TRBV7-9; 7 nucleotides line up with TRBD2. The germline CDR1 and CDR2 sequences are SEHNR and FQNEAQ (reference sequence). The CDR3 totals 14 residues. Germline trimming cut 5 bases from V and 2 bases from J; bases unmatched to any gene: 6. CDR3 loop: CASSPRGNPYEQYF. The CDR3, as DNA: TGTGCCAGCAGCCCGCGGGGGAATCCCTACGAGCAGTACTTC. Variable domain in full (rest from reference TRBV7-9 and TRBJ2-7): DTGVSQNPRHKITKRGQNVTFRCDPISEHNRLYWYRQTLGQGPEFLTYFQNEAQLEKSRLLSDRFSAERPKGSFSTLEIQRTEQGDSAMYLCASSPRGNPYEQYFGPGTRLTVT.

On this clonotype: Given a much more abundant clone one base away, this may be a read error. The gene calls are TRBV28 and TRBJ2-7; TRBD2 matches at 7 bases. This CDR3 contains 15 residues. The germline V gene has CDR1 MDHEN and CDR2 SYDVKM. CDR3 sequence: CVSSLWREIPYEQYF. In nucleotides, the CDR3 is TGTGTCAGCAGTTTATGGCGGGAGATTCCCTACGAGCAGTACTTC.

This clonotype was counted many times. This chain connects TRBV9 to TRBJ2-2; D gene uncertain. There are 14 residues in the CDR3. V was shortened by 0 bases and J by 4 bases, with 7 bases between the two germline ends. Germline CDR1 reads SGDLS; CDR2 reads YYNGEE. Written as DNA, the CDR3 is TGTGCCAGCAGCGTAGACAGAACCACCGGGGAGCTGTTTTTT. Translating gives CASSVDRTTGELFF.